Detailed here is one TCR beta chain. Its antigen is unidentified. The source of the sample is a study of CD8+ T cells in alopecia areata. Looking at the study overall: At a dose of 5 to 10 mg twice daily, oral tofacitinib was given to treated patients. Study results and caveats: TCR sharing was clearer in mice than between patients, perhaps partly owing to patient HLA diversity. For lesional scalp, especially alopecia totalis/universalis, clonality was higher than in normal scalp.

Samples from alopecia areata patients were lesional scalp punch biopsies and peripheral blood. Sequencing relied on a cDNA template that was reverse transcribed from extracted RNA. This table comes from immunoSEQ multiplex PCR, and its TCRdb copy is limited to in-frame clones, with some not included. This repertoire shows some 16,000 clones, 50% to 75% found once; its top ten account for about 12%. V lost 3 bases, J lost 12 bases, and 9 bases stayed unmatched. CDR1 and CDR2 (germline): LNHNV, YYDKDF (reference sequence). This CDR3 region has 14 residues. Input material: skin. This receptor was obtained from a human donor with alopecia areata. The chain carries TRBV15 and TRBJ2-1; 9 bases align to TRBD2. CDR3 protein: CATSRIAGAEWQFF. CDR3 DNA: TGTGCCACCAGCAGGATAGCGGGAGCCGAATGGCAGTTCTTC.